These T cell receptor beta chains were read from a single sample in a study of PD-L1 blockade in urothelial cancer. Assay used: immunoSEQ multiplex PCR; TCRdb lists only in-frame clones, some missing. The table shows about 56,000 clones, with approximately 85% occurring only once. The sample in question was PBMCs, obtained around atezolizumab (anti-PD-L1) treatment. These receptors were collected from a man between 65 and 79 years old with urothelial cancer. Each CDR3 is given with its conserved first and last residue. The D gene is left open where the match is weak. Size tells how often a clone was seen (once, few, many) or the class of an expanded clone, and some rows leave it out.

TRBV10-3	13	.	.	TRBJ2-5	CAISESSGETQYF	TGTGCCATCAGTGAGTCGAGCGGGGAGACCCAGTACTTC
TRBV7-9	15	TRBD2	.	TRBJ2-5	CASSLSSGGQETQYF	TGTGCCAGCAGTTTATCCAGCGGGGGCCAAGAGACCCAGTACTTC
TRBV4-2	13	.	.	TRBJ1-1	CASSQDGVTEAFF	TGTGCCAGCAGCCAAGACGGGGTAACTGAAGCTTTCTTT
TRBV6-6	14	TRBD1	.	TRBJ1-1	CASRTGDLNTEAFF	TGTGCCAGCCGGACAGGGGATCTGAACACTGAAGCTTTCTTT
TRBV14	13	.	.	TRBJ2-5	CASSQWGPGTQYF	TGTGCCAGCAGCCAATGGGGCCCTGGGACCCAGTACTTC
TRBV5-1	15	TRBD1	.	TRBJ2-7	CASSPNPTGFYEQYF	TGCGCCAGCAGCCCTAACCCGACAGGGTTCTACGAGCAGTACTTC
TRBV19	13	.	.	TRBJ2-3	CASLAPGTDTQYF	TGTGCCAGTTTGGCACCAGGCACAGATACGCAGTATTTT
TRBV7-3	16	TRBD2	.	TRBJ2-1	CASSPLTSGGGNEQFF	TGTGCCAGCAGCCCCCTAACTAGCGGGGGAGGGAATGAGCAGTTCTTC
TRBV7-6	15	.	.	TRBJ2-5	CASSPTTLRGETQYF	TGTGCCAGCAGCCCGACGACTTTGCGCGGGGAGACCCAGTACTTC
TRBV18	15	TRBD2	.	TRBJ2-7	CASSPLAGESYEQYF	TGTGCCAGCTCACCTCTAGCGGGAGAATCCTACGAGCAGTACTTC
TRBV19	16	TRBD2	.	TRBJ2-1	CASRRTSGMSYNEQFF	TGTGCCAGTAGAAGGACTAGCGGGATGTCCTACAATGAGCAGTTCTTC
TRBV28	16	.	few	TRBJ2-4	CASSRQVLKAKNIQYF	TGTGCCAGCAGTAGACAGGTCCTGAAAGCCAAAAACATTCAGTACTTC
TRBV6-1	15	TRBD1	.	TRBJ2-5	CASGDRGGRTETQYF	TGTGCCAGCGGGGACAGGGGCGGGAGAACGGAGACCCAGTACTTC
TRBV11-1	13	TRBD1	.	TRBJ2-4	CASVRQGQNIQYF	TGTGCCAGCGTACGACAGGGGCAAAACATTCAGTACTTC
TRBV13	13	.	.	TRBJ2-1	CASRPPLSHEQFF	TGTGCCAGCAGGCCTCCCCTGAGCCATGAGCAGTTCTTC
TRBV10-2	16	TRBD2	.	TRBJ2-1	CASSESGGGPSNEQFF	TGCGCCAGCAGTGAGTCGGGGGGAGGGCCAAGTAATGAGCAGTTCTTC
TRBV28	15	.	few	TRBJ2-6	CASSAVRSGANVLTF	TGTGCCAGCAGTGCGGTGCGCTCTGGGGCCAACGTCCTGACTTTC
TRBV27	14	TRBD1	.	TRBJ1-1	CASSRGTGNTEAFF	TGTGCCAGCAGTCGAGGGACAGGGAACACTGAAGCTTTCTTT
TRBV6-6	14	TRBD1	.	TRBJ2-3	CAIERGLSTDTQYF	TGTGCCATTGAGAGGGGGCTGAGCACAGATACGCAGTATTTT
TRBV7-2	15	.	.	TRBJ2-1	CASSLALTSYNEQFF	TGTGCCAGCAGCTTAGCGCTCACTTCCTACAATGAGCAGTTCTTC
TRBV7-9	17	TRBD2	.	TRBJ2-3	CASSLGTSGRVTDTQYF	TGTGCCAGCAGCTTAGGGACTAGCGGGAGAGTGACAGATACGCAGTATTTT
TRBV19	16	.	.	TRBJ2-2	CASSISAGANTGELFF	TGTGCCAGTAGTATTTCAGCGGGCGCGAACACCGGGGAGCTGTTTTTT